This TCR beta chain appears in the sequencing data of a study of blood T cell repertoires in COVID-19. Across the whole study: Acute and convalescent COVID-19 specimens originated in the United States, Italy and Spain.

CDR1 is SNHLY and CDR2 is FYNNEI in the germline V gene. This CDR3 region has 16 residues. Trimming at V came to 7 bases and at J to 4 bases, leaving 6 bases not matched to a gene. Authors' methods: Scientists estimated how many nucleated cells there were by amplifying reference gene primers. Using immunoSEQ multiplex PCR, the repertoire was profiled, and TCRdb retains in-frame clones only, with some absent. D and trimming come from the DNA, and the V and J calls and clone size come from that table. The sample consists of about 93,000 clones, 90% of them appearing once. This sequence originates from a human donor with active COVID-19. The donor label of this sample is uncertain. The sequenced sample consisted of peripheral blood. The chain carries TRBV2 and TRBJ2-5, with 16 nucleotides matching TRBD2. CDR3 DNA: TGTGCCAGCAAGACGGGACTAGCGGGGGGGCCAGAGACCCAGTACTTC. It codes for CASKTGLAGGPETQYF.